Only one count was recorded for the clone carrying this TCR beta chain. CDR1 and CDR2 (germline): MNHEY, SVGAGI. The CDR3 extends over 16 amino acids. Deletions cut 2 bases from V and 6 bases from J, with 19 bases between. The data derive from a study of somatic mutations in cytotoxic T cells in rheumatoid arthritis. Sequencing used immunoSEQ multiplex PCR; TCRdb keeps in-frame clones, though not all of them. This repertoire shows fewer than 15,000 clones, about three quarters found once; its top ten account for over 9.5%. The V call is TRBV6-5, the J call TRBJ1-1; D remains unclear. The clonotype was recovered from an adult with rheumatoid arthritis. The sequencing sample was made of CD8+ T cells sorted from blood. The CDR3 sequence is CASSYLDVSVNAEAFF. The CDR3 DNA reads TGTGCCAGCAGTTACCTCGACGTGTCGGTTAACGCTGAAGCTTTCTTT.